This T cell receptor (beta chain) originates from a study of early T cells in non-severe SARS-CoV-2 infection. On the study more broadly: Sequencing of unsorted whole blood was done on bulk RNA, leaving chains unpaired.

The library protocol tagged individual cDNA molecules with unique molecular identifiers. Each CDR3 protein gets one entry after TCRdb re-called the 5' RACE reads with MiXCR. The repertoire holds tens of thousands of distinct CDR3 sequences, with about 9% as singletons. Whole-study results and caveats: Clonotype matching in VDJdb favored anti-spike CD8 responses and did not capture private and CD4 specificities.

A word on this clonotype: Its antigen is currently unknown.

Germline V gene sequence: CDR1 SEHNR, CDR2 FQNEAQ (reference sequence). The CDR3 runs 18 residues. Trimming took off 1 base at V and 0 bases at J, with 13 bases between the two ends. This sample comprised whole blood, obtained at baseline. The chain links TRBV7-9 to TRBJ2-6; D possibly corresponds to TRBD1 (5 bases). The origin of this receptor is an adult who was a healthcare worker with PCR-confirmed SARS-CoV-2 infection or an uninfected control (not recorded which). CDR3 coding DNA: TGTGCCAGCAGCTTAGGGGGCGCTCGAACCTCTGGGGCCAACGTCCTGACTTTC. Its translation is CASSLGGARTSGANVLTF.